This TCR beta chain originates from a study of siplizumab effects on memory and regulatory T cells. General study findings and limits: Memory cells seemed less diverse than naive T cells, which also seemed major contributors to the alloresponse.

Sequencing was performed with immunoSEQ multiplex PCR; in TCRdb, only in-frame clones are kept and a portion is missing. The sample has roughly 68,000 clones; 90% to 98% are singletons. Concerning this clone itself: Its antigen is unknown.

This CDR3 is built from 13 residues. Germline V gives CDR1 SGHRS, CDR2 YFSETQ. V was cut by 0 bases and J by 3 bases, with 6 bases left in between. This TCR was recovered from a human donor in good health. The chain couples TRBV5-1 to TRBJ1-2; no clear D. Sample: naive CD8+ T cells sorted from blood. The CDR3 sequence: CASSLADDYGYTF. The CDR3 region has the DNA TGCGCCAGCAGCTTGGCTGACGACTATGGCTACACCTTC.